This entry lists 21 T cell receptor beta chains sequenced from one sample in a study of blood T cell repertoires in COVID-19. Only in-frame clones appear in the TCRdb table, and some are missing; sequencing was by immunoSEQ multiplex PCR. The repertoire has roughly 140,000 clones, around 85% of them found once; the top ten carry over 2.5%. The sequenced material came from peripheral blood. The receptors come from a man between 50 and 59 years old with acute or convalescent COVID-19.

This chain links TRBV27 with TRBJ2-6; the match to TRBD2 covers 14 bases. This CDR3 region has 20 residues. Germline V gene lookup returns CDR1 MNHEY and CDR2 SMNVEV (reference sequence). The trim removed 2 bases at V and 1 base at J, leaving 7 bases unmatched. The CDR3 DNA follows: TGTGCCAGCAGTTTAAATAGGGGGACTAGCGGGAGATCTGGGGCCAACGTCCTGACTTTC. Its translation is CASSLNRGTSGRSGANVLTF. Combining the CDR3 with reference TRBV27 and TRBJ2-6 gives the whole variable domain EAQVTQNPRYLITVTGKKLTVTCSQNMNHEYMSWYRQDPGLGLRQIYYSMNVEVTDKGDVPEGYKVSRKEKRNFPLILESPSPNQTSLYFCASSLNRGTSGRSGANVLTFGAGSRLTVL.

V and J are TRBV18 and TRBJ2-3; 8 bases map to TRBD2. The CDR3 contains 18 residues. Germline CDR1 KGHSH, CDR2 LQKENI. The J segment lost 1 base and the V segment lost 3 bases, leaving 12 bases of the junction unmatched. CDR3 bases: TGTGCCAGCTCACCTGGTAGCGGGATTGGGGCAGGCACAGATACGCAGTATTTT. Protein sequence: CASSPGSGIGAGTDTQYF.

The chain links TRBV9 to TRBJ1-3; the D is unclear. The germline CDR1 and CDR2 sequences are SGDLS and YYNGEE. The CDR3 is 15 amino acids. The V gene lost 6 bases and the J gene lost 0 bases, with 13 bases spanning the gap. The CDR3 region is CASKPPGTSGNTIYF. The CDR3 DNA sequence: TGTGCCAGCAAACCCCCGGGAACCTCTGGAAACACCATATATTTT.

This chain uses TRBV6-5 with TRBJ1-4; the match to TRBD1 covers 7 bases. This CDR3 comprises 15 residues. Germline V gene sequence: CDR1 MNHEY, CDR2 SVGAGI. V trimming: 2 bases; J trimming: 7 bases; junction bases outside the gene matches: 7. The CDR3 DNA reads TGTGCCAGCAGTTACCTCCAGGGGGGATCTGAAAAACTGTTTTTT. Amino acids: CASSYLQGGSEKLFF.

V gene TRBV30 combines with J gene TRBJ2-7; TRBD1 might be the D (6 bases). V was trimmed by 0 bases and J by 3 bases, leaving 15 bases between them. CDR1 and CDR2 from the germline V gene are GTSNPN and SVGIG (reference sequence). This CDR3 comprises 15 residues. The CDR3 region has the DNA TGTGCCTGGAGTGTATTTGGGACACTGAGCTACGAGCAGTACTTC. Encoded protein: CAWSVFGTLSYEQYF.

This sequence joins TRBV19 and TRBJ1-5; no clear D. CDR3 size: 12 residues. Trimming left V 4 bases short and J 10 bases short, with 11 bases between. CDR1 and CDR2 from the germline V gene are LNHDA and SQIVND (reference sequence). CDR3 region: CASSNLDKPQHF. The CDR3 nucleotides are TGTGCCAGTAGTAATCTTGACAAACCCCAGCATTTT. Complete variable domain (other parts from reference TRBV19 and TRBJ1-5): DGGITQSPKYLFRKEGQNVTLSCEQNLNHDAMYWYRQDPGQGLRLIYYSQIVNDFQKGDIAEGYSVSREKKESFPLTVTSAQKNPTAFYLCASSNLDKPQHFGDGTRLSIL.

This clone was detected a few times. The chain has TRBV6-5 and TRBJ1-2, with TRBD1 identical over 7 bases. V lost 6 bases, J lost 1 base, and 5 bases stayed unmatched. Germline CDR1 MNHEY, CDR2 SVGAGI. CDR3 size: 14 residues. CDR3 amino acids: CASSGQDDNYGYTF. In nucleotides, the CDR3 is TGTGCCAGCAGCGGACAGGACGATAACTATGGCTACACCTTC.

The chain links TRBV18 to TRBJ2-3, with a weak D call TRBD2 (5 bases). Deletions cut 3 bases from V and 7 bases from J, with 11 bases between. Germline-derived CDR1 and CDR2 are KGHSH and LQKENI. The CDR3 loop spans 13 amino acids. The DNA of the CDR3 is TGTGCCAGCTCACCCTCCCGGGAAAATACGCAGTATTTT. This gives the protein CASSPSRENTQYF.

V gene TRBV27 combines with J gene TRBJ2-6; 12 positions agree with TRBD2. CDR1 and CDR2 from the germline V gene are MNHEY and SMNVEV (reference sequence). The V segment lost 4 bases and the J segment 3 bases; nucleotides outside the gene matches: 13. The CDR3 contains 20 residues. CDR3 amino acids: CASSSRVGLAGGVGANVLTF. The DNA for the CDR3 is TGTGCCAGCAGTTCCCGCGTAGGTCTAGCGGGGGGGGTTGGGGCCAACGTCCTGACTTTC.

The chain couples TRBV5-1 to TRBJ1-6, with 7 bases lining up with TRBD1. The length of the CDR3 is 15 residues. V trimming: 4 bases; J trimming: 7 bases; junction bases outside the gene matches: 8. The germline gives CDR1 SGHRS, CDR2 YFSETQ. CDR3 amino acids: CASSPNRGNNSPLHF. The CDR3 coding sequence is TGCGCCAGCAGCCCGAACAGGGGTAACAATTCACCCCTCCACTTT.

The chain uses TRBV29-1 and TRBJ2-1, with TRBD1 matching 9 bases. Germline values: CDR1 SQVTM, CDR2 ANQGSEA. Germline trimming cut 4 bases from V and 7 bases from J; bases unmatched to any gene: 11. The CDR3 is made up of 15 amino acids. CDR3 in DNA: TGCAGCGTTGTAATAAGGGACAGGGAGTCGAATGAGCAGTTCTTC. Residues: CSVVIRDRESNEQFF.

The chain couples TRBV6-6 to TRBJ1-2; 8 bases line up with TRBD1. V dropped 5 bases and J dropped 8; count of bases not matched to a gene: 10. There are 14 residues in the CDR3. The V gene's germline CDR1 is MNHNY and CDR2 SVGAGI (reference sequence). The CDR3 spells CASSGQGMRGGYTF. CDR3 DNA sequence: TGTGCCAGCAGTGGACAGGGAATGAGAGGCGGCTACACCTTC.

The chain carries TRBV7-8 and TRBJ1-2, with TRBD1 matching 8 bases. CDR1 is SGHVS, CDR2 FQNEAQ, per germline. This CDR3 comprises 15 residues. V dropped 8 bases and J dropped 1; count of bases not matched to a gene: 9. The DNA for the CDR3 is TGTGCCAGCGCAAGGGACAGGTTCAGTAACTATGGCTACACCTTC. This sequence encodes CASARDRFSNYGYTF.

This rearrangement joins TRBV6-5 to TRBJ1-1; D possibly corresponds to TRBD1 (5 bases). The CDR3 spans 15 residues. Germline V gene data show CDR1 as MNHEY and CDR2 as SVGAGI. Deletions cut 6 bases from V and 4 bases from J, with 18 bases between. The CDR3 region is CASSLYRQKTTEAFF. CDR3 DNA: TGTGCCAGCAGCCTCTATCGACAGAAGACCACTGAAGCTTTCTTT.

The chain employs TRBV6-5 and TRBJ1-1, with a possible D match to TRBD1 (6 bases). CDR3 length equals 13 residues. CDR1 and CDR2 (germline): MNHEY, SVGAGI. V was pared by 6 bases and J by 0 bases, with 8 bases between. CDR3 in DNA: TGTGCCAGCAGGACAGGCATGAACACTGAAGCTTTCTTT. It translates to CASRTGMNTEAFF.

V usage is TRBV4-1 and J usage is TRBJ2-1; 10 bases map to TRBD2. Trimming removed 4 bases from V and 5 bases from J; junction bases left unmatched: 14. Germline values: CDR1 MGHRA, CDR2 YSYEKL. The CDR3 has 18 amino acids. CDR3 loop: CASSLPPGLAELNNEQFF. The CDR3 bases are TGCGCCAGCAGCCTACCACCTGGACTAGCGGAACTAAACAATGAGCAGTTCTTC.

This clone came up once. CDR3 residues: CASSSNRAPDTQYF. The CDR3 DNA reads TGTGCCAGCAGTTCTAACAGGGCACCAGATACGCAGTATTTT. The chain employs TRBV6-5 and TRBJ2-3, with D perhaps matching TRBD1 (6 bases). The CDR3 length is 14 residues. Germline assignment: CDR1 MNHEY and CDR2 SVGAGI. V gave up 4 bases and J gave up 4 bases, with 12 bases separating them.

This chain joins TRBV7-3 and TRBJ2-5; unclear D gene. This CDR3 spans 13 amino acids. Germline V gives CDR1 SGHTA, CDR2 FQGTGA. Trimming stripped 3 bases from V and 5 bases from J, with 10 bases between. CDR3 residues: CASSLARRETQYF. In nucleotides, the CDR3 is TGTGCCAGCAGCTTGGCGAGGCGGGAGACCCAGTACTTC.

The rearrangement uses TRBV6-5 and TRBJ2-7; weak D call: TRBD2 (6 bases). Germline V gene sequence: CDR1 MNHEY, CDR2 SVGAGI. The V and J ends lost 11 bases and 2 bases respectively, with 19 bases between them. The CDR3 totals 14 residues. Written as DNA, the CDR3 is TGTGCCTGCTCCCCCCCGTGGGGGGCCTACGAGCAGTACTTC. Translated: CACSPPWGAYEQYF.

This clone has just a few counts. The J gene is TRBJ1-1, the V gene TRBV5-6; no definite D call. CDR3 length: 13 residues. The V gene's germline CDR1 is SGHDT and CDR2 YYEEEE. Trimming stripped 0 bases from V and 4 bases from J, with 7 bases between. The CDR3 nucleotides read TGTGCCAGCAGCTTGGACATAATCACTGAAGCTTTCTTT. Its protein is CASSLDIITEAFF.

V and J are TRBV4-1 and TRBJ2-2, with 7 bases lining up with TRBD2. After removal of 3 bases from V and 6 bases from J, the junction contained 4 bases not matched to a gene. This CDR3 spans 14 amino acids. Looked up from germline, CDR1 is MGHRA and CDR2 is YSYEKL. The CDR3 DNA follows: TGCGCCAGCAGCCAGACTAGCCTGGCCGGGGAGCTGTTTTTT. This sequence encodes CASSQTSLAGELFF.